This is a list of T cell receptor beta chains from one sample in a study of OX40 agonist ivuxolimab in advanced cancers. TCRdb keeps only in-frame clones here, not all; method: immunoSEQ multiplex PCR. Here the sample spans more than 45,000 clones, about 76% being singletons. The input for sequencing was CD4+ or CD8+ T cells sorted from blood, taken in a trial of the OX40 agonist ivuxolimab. These receptors all stem from an adult with an advanced solid tumor such as melanoma, head and neck, liver or kidney cancer. Each CDR3 is given with its conserved first and last residue. A D gene is named only where the DNA matches it firmly. The size field is filled for only some rows; it gives once, few, many or a size class.

V: TRBV19; D: -; J: TRBJ1-3; size: -; CDR3: CASSKDGSGNTIYF; DNA: TGTGCCAGTAGTAAGGACGGATCTGGAAACACCATATATTTT
V: TRBV27; D: TRBD2; J: TRBJ2-7; size: -; CDR3: CASSQSGGGRAGEQYF; DNA: TGTGCCAGCAGTCAATCGGGTGGCGGGAGGGCCGGCGAGCAGTACTTC
V: TRBV2; D: TRBD1; J: TRBJ1-5; size: -; CDR3: CASSETQGVQPQHF; DNA: TGTGCCAGCAGTGAAACCCAGGGGGTTCAGCCCCAGCATTTT
V: TRBV6-1; D: -; J: TRBJ2-7; size: -; CDR3: CASSRTKDYEQYF; DNA: TGTGCCAGCAGTCGCACCAAGGACTACGAGCAGTACTTC
V: TRBV15; D: -; J: TRBJ2-5; size: -; CDR3: CATSRDLGNQETQYF; DNA: TGTGCCACCAGCAGAGACCTGGGGAACCAAGAGACCCAGTACTTC
V: TRBV4-1; D: -; J: TRBJ1-5; size: -; CDR3: CASSQAQGGGNQPQHF; DNA: TGCGCCAGCAGCCAAGCCCAAGGAGGGGGCAATCAGCCCCAGCATTTT
V: TRBV6-5; D: -; J: TRBJ1-2; size: -; CDR3: CASSYSVSSPYGYTF; DNA: TGTGCCAGCAGTTACTCCGTATCGAGCCCCTATGGCTACACCTTC
V: TRBV19; D: TRBD1; J: TRBJ2-3; size: -; CDR3: CASAGQGLSDTQYF; DNA: TGTGCCAGTGCGGGACAGGGTCTGTCAGATACGCAGTATTTT
V: TRBV7-9; D: -; J: TRBJ2-5; size: -; CDR3: CASSLNAIETQYF; DNA: TGTGCCAGCAGCTTAAACGCCATAGAGACCCAGTACTTC
V: TRBV11-2; D: -; J: TRBJ2-7; size: once; CDR3: CASSQGSYEQYF; DNA: TGTGCCAGCAGCCAAGGGTCTTACGAGCAGTACTTC
V: TRBV5-1; D: -; J: TRBJ1-1; size: -; CDR3: CASSLGGTGRAEAFF; DNA: TGCGCCAGCAGCTTGGGCGGTACAGGGAGGGCTGAAGCTTTCTTT
V: TRBV7-9; D: -; J: TRBJ2-7; size: -; CDR3: CASSLLGPSSYEQYF; DNA: TGTGCCAGCAGCCTCCTTGGGCCCAGCTCCTACGAGCAGTACTTC
V: TRBV5-1; D: -; J: TRBJ2-7; size: -; CDR3: CASSLEGLHGSYEQYF; DNA: TGCGCCAGCAGCTTGGAGGGTCTCCACGGTTCCTACGAGCAGTACTTC
V: TRBV28; D: -; J: TRBJ2-2; size: few; CDR3: CASSQTTGELFF; DNA: TGTGCCAGCAGTCAGACGACCGGGGAGCTGTTTTTT
V: TRBV9; D: -; J: TRBJ1-2; size: -; CDR3: CASSVGPLGGSGYTF; DNA: TGTGCCAGCAGCGTCGGACCCTTGGGAGGTTCTGGCTACACCTTC
V: TRBV15; D: -; J: TRBJ2-5; size: -; CDR3: CATSRDWSGGKETQYF; DNA: TGTGCCACCAGCAGAGATTGGAGTGGAGGGAAAGAGACCCAGTACTTC
V: TRBV5-5; D: TRBD1; J: TRBJ1-4; size: few; CDR3: CASSLLGQINEKLFF; DNA: TGTGCCAGCAGCTTGCTGGGACAGATAAATGAAAAACTGTTTTTT
V: TRBV29-1; D: TRBD1; J: TRBJ1-2; size: -; CDR3: CSVSITGDPFYGYTF; DNA: TGCAGCGTTTCTATTACAGGGGACCCCTTCTATGGCTACACCTTC
V: TRBV7-9; D: -; J: TRBJ2-4; size: -; CDR3: CASSPVELAKNIQYF; DNA: TGTGCCAGCAGCCCTGTTGAGCTAGCCAAAAACATTCAGTACTTC
V: TRBV4-1; D: -; J: TRBJ2-5; size: -; CDR3: CASSQRINREQETQYF; DNA: TGCGCCAGCAGCCAAAGAATAAATCGGGAACAGGAGACCCAGTACTTC
V: TRBV28; D: TRBD1; J: TRBJ2-7; size: -; CDR3: CASSPLGTGTNEQYF; DNA: TGTGCCAGCAGTCCACTCGGGACAGGGACGAACGAGCAGTACTTC
V: TRBV5-1; D: -; J: TRBJ2-2; size: -; CDR3: CASSSGDAGELFF; DNA: TGCGCCAGCAGCTCTGGAGATGCCGGGGAGCTGTTTTTT
V: TRBV5-1; D: -; J: TRBJ2-7; size: -; CDR3: CASSLPVGGLTYEQYF; DNA: TGCGCCAGCAGCTTGCCGGTAGGGGGACTAACCTACGAGCAGTACTTC
V: TRBV28; D: -; J: TRBJ2-4; size: -; CDR3: CASSLFFIRDGAKNIQYF; DNA: TGTGCCAGCAGTTTATTCTTTATCCGGGACGGAGCCAAAAACATTCAGTACTTC
V: TRBV5-4; D: TRBD2; J: TRBJ2-5; size: -; CDR3: CASSLGLAGETQYF; DNA: TGTGCCAGCAGCTTGGGACTAGCCGGAGAGACCCAGTACTTC
V: TRBV6-6; D: TRBD1; J: TRBJ2-7; size: -; CDR3: CASSSPDRGEQYF; DNA: TGTGCCAGCAGTTCTCCGGACAGGGGCGAGCAGTACTTC
V: TRBV6-6; D: -; J: TRBJ2-5; size: -; CDR3: CASSYGQETQYF; DNA: TGTGCCAGCAGTTACGGACAAGAGACCCAGTACTTC
V: TRBV30; D: -; J: TRBJ1-5; size: -; CDR3: CAWTRGLFDQPQHF; DNA: TGTGCCTGGACTCGGGGTCTATTCGATCAGCCCCAGCATTTT
V: TRBV5-1; D: -; J: TRBJ2-1; size: many; CDR3: CASSLMATTTNEQFF; DNA: TGCGCCAGCAGCTTGATGGCTACGACGACCAATGAGCAGTTCTTC
V: TRBV28; D: -; J: TRBJ2-7; size: -; CDR3: CASSSTPSYEQYF; DNA: TGTGCCAGCAGTTCTACACCCTCCTACGAGCAGTACTTC